This TCR beta chain came from a study of control samples from healthy donors and cancer patients. Clones were sequenced by immunoSEQ multiplex PCR, and TCRdb holds only the in-frame ones, with some missing. The sample holds 150,000 to 200,000 clones, approximately 94% seen once. Trimming removed 6 bases from V and 3 bases from J, with 17 bases in between. The CDR3 sequence is 15 residues long. CDR1 is LNHDA and CDR2 is SQIVND in the germline V gene (reference sequence). V is TRBV19 and J is TRBJ1-1, with D maybe TRBD1 (5 bases). Sequenced sample: blood. This receptor was identified in a woman between 18 and 29 years old in good health. The CDR3: CASSTTWGGYTEAFF. For the CDR3, the DNA is TGTGCCAGTAGCACCACCTGGGGGGGGTACACTGAAGCTTTCTTT.